Each of the 18 T cell receptor beta chains below was sequenced from the same sample in a study of CXCR3-negative and CXCR3-positive naive CD8 T cells. Libraries of TRB cDNA were made by 5' RACE and carried UMIs. No DNA is given; TCRdb re-called the 5' RACE reads and lists each CDR3 protein once. Here the sample table reports around 3,900 distinct CDR3 sequences. Sequencing was performed on naive CXCR3- CD8+ T cells from blood. The subset denotes: CD45RO-CCR7+CD27+CD95- naive CD8+ T cells lacking CXCR3 (TNR3-). These receptor sequences come from a human donor in good health. Some clones in this sample may be carry-over from other donors' samples.

This clonotype shows up as large by frequency. CDR3 protein: CASNILGQENTEAFF. The chain employs TRBV7-9 and TRBJ1-1; absent DNA, TCRdb's TRBD1 call cannot be checked. The CDR3 is 15 residues long. CDR1 and CDR2 from the germline V gene are SEHNR and FQNEAQ (reference sequence).

The J gene is TRBJ2-1, the V gene TRBV3-1; TCRdb reports TRBD2, a call that lacks DNA to check it against. CDR3 length: 16 residues. Per the germline V gene, CDR1 is LGHDT and CDR2 is YNNKEL (reference sequence). CDR3 sequence reads: CASSQDVSGRAVEQFF.

This clonotype shows up as large (0.1 to 1%) by frequency. V gene TRBV13 combines with J gene TRBJ2-2. The CDR3 length is 14 residues. Per the germline V gene, CDR1 is PRHDT and CDR2 is FYEKMQ (reference sequence). This CDR3 is CASSSTQNTGELFF.

The chain links TRBV5-6 to TRBJ2-1; TCRdb's D gene call, TRBD2, goes unchecked for lack of DNA. Germline V gene data show CDR1 as SGHDT and CDR2 as YYEEEE. The CDR3 sequence is 16 residues long. The CDR3 is CASSLSGLAAYNEQFF.

This chain links TRBV5-6 with TRBJ2-7; TCRdb returns TRBD1, unconfirmable since there is no DNA. This CDR3 region has 13 residues. Per germline, CDR1 SGHDT and CDR2 YYEEEE. The chain's CDR3 is CASSSEQGIQQYF.

Frequency places this clonotype as medium-sized (0.01 to 0.1%). The gene calls are TRBV25-1 and TRBJ2-6. CDR1 MGHDK and CDR2 SYGVNS come from the germline V gene. There are 16 residues in the CDR3. The CDR3 loop is CASSGRGISGANVLTF.

The chain combines TRBV3-1 with TRBJ1-1; the D call from TCRdb, TRBD1, cannot be confirmed without DNA. Germline lookup yields CDR1 LGHDT and CDR2 YNNKEL (reference sequence). CDR3 length equals 17 residues. The CDR3 loop reads CASSQEPGGASDTEAFF. Full variable domain (remainder filled in from reference TRBV3-1 and TRBJ1-1): DTAVSQTPKYLVTQMGNDKSIKCEQNLGHDTMYWYKQDSKKFLKIMFSYNNKELIINETVPNRFSPKSPDKAHLNLHINSLELGDSAVYFCASSQEPGGASDTEAFFGQGTRLTVV.

According to its frequency, this clonotype is medium-sized. J is TRBJ2-3 and V is TRBV7-2; TCRdb gives TRBD2 as the D gene, but with no DNA this cannot be confirmed. Germline V gene lookup returns CDR1 SGHTA and CDR2 FQGNSA. The CDR3 sequence is 18 residues long. CDR3: CASSFLVAGGQDTDTQYF.

The rearrangement uses TRBV29-1 and TRBJ2-3; TCRdb's D gene call, TRBD1, goes unchecked for lack of DNA. Germline V gene sequence: CDR1 SQVTM, CDR2 ANQGSEA. There are 14 residues in the CDR3. The CDR3 spells CSVDRRGQTDTQYF.

The chain is built from TRBV4-1 and TRBJ2-3; checking the TCRdb D call of TRBD1 is not possible without DNA. The germline V gene has CDR1 MGHRA and CDR2 YSYEKL. This CDR3 is built from 16 residues. The CDR3 here is CASSQEDRASTDTQYF.

This clonotype registers medium-sized (0.01 to 0.1%) by frequency. V is TRBV7-8 and J is TRBJ2-3; TCRdb reports TRBD2, a call that lacks DNA to check it against. This CDR3 spans 16 amino acids. CDR1 SGHVS and CDR2 FQNEAQ come from the germline V gene. Here the CDR3 reads CASSLRPSGFADTQYF.

This clonotype is deemed large (0.1 to 1%) by its frequency. The chain has TRBV24-1 and TRBJ2-3; TCRdb names TRBD1, which stays unverified in the absence of DNA. The germline V gene has CDR1 KGHDR and CDR2 SFDVKD. This CDR3 is built from 16 residues. This chain's CDR3 is CATSDRRTGSTDTQYF.

This clonotype is classed as medium-sized by frequency. The chain links TRBV7-2 to TRBJ1-1; the D gene TCRdb calls, TRBD1, cannot be checked with no DNA. CDR3 length equals 14 residues. CDR1 and CDR2 from the germline V gene are SGHTA and FQGNSA. CDR3: CASSSIGADTEAFF.

V and J are TRBV7-9 and TRBJ1-5. In germline, CDR1 is SEHNR, CDR2 FQNEAQ (reference sequence). CDR3 length: 12 residues. This CDR3 reads CASTVSNQPQHF.

Its frequency marks this clonotype as medium-sized (0.01 to 0.1%). This CDR3 reads CASSLNLGTNTEAFF. The genes are TRBV27 and TRBJ1-1. This CDR3 contains 15 residues. Germline CDR1 and CDR2: MNHEY and SMNVEV (reference sequence).

This clonotype counts as medium-sized by frequency. The gene calls are TRBV29-1 and TRBJ2-1; there is no DNA to check the TCRdb D call of TRBD2. The CDR3 consists of 14 residues. The germline V gene has CDR1 SQVTM and CDR2 ANQGSEA. CDR3: CSVEDGGDHNEQFF.

The V and J genes are TRBV5-8 and TRBJ1-6; TCRdb gives TRBD1 as the D gene, but with no DNA this cannot be confirmed. The CDR3 covers 14 residues. Germline V gene lookup returns CDR1 SGHTS and CDR2 YDEGEE. CDR3 residues: CASSPGQGSSPLHF.

This clonotype is called medium-sized based on its frequency. This rearrangement joins TRBV11-2 to TRBJ2-1. This CDR3 region has 14 residues. Germline CDR1 and CDR2: SGHAT and FQNNGV. The CDR3 protein is CASSLSDGYNEQFF.